This entry concerns a single TCR beta chain. These data are taken from a study of blood T cell repertoires in COVID-19. Study context: Both acute and convalescent COVID-19 samples were obtained from the United States, Italy and Spain.

Original analysis: Quantification of nucleated cells was approximated via reference gene primer amplification. Sequenced by immunoSEQ multiplex PCR; TCRdb stores in-frame clones only, minus some. The V and J calls and clone size come from that table; D and trimming were worked out from the DNA. Of roughly 90,000 clones listed, over 75% are singletons. This CDR3 region has 16 residues. Germline-derived CDR1 and CDR2 are LNHDA and SQIVND (reference sequence). The V gene end was trimmed by 6 bases and the J gene end by 0 bases; junction bases not matched to a gene: 10. The clonotype comes from a woman aged 70-85 years with acute or convalescent COVID-19. The specimen sequenced was peripheral blood. The chain recombines TRBV19 with TRBJ1-2; TRBD1 agrees at 7 bases. CDR3 DNA: TGTGCCAGTAGACCGGGACAGAAAACTTCTAACTATGGCTACACCTTC. Protein sequence: CASRPGQKTSNYGYTF.